Described below is a single T cell receptor beta chain sequence and its context. The sample belongs to a study of OX40 agonist ivuxolimab in advanced cancers. CDR1 KGHSH and CDR2 LQKENI come from the germline V gene. The CDR3 totals 14 residues. The V and J ends lost 2 bases and 4 bases, in that order; junction bases with no gene match: 4. Measured with immunoSEQ multiplex PCR; TCRdb has only the in-frame clones, and not every one. Among 65,000 to 75,000 clones listed, roughly 85% were seen once. The sequence derives from an adult with an advanced solid tumor such as melanoma, head and neck, liver or kidney cancer. The chain carries TRBV18 and TRBJ1-2, with 7 bases that match TRBD1. The sequenced sample was CD4+ or CD8+ T cells sorted from blood, obtained in a trial of the OX40 agonist ivuxolimab. Here the CDR3 DNA reads TGTGCCAGCTCACCAGGACAGGTTATCTATGGCTACACCTTC. Its translation: CASSPGQVIYGYTF.